These 4 T cell receptor beta chains were all obtained from the same sample, sequenced in a study of shared clonotypes between healthy human individuals (dated by TCRdb to 2020 to 2022). The library was produced with the immunoSEQ multiplex PCR assay. As stored in TCRdb, this immuneACCESS dataset retains in-frame rearrangements with V and J assigned. A fraction of the clones does not appear; measured against another copy, unresolved V genes explain less than half of the discrepancy, and the remainder lacks a known reason. The sample contains 2,100,000 or so clones, nearly 97% of them found a single time. Approximately 0.13% of the sample goes to the ten largest clones. The sample consisted of naive CD4+ T cells sorted from blood. The cell subset or site label, read with the paper, signifies: CD45RA+ positively selected. Receptors were obtained from a young man in good health.

The chain couples TRBV18 to TRBJ1-6; tentatively, D is TRBD1 (6 bases). The length of the CDR3 is 14 residues. Germline values: CDR1 KGHSH, CDR2 LQKENI. V lost 6 bases, J lost 4 bases, and 10 bases lay in between. The CDR3 here is CASSRGAYNSPLHF. The CDR3 DNA sequence: TGTGCCAGCTCCCGGGGGGCTTATAATTCACCCCTCCACTTT.

This chain joins TRBV2 and TRBJ2-1; 7 bases line up with TRBD2. The CDR3 runs 16 residues. V was pared by 1 base and J by 8 bases, with 11 bases of the junction left unmatched. CDR1 is SNHLY, CDR2 FYNNEI, per germline. DNA of the CDR3: TGTGCCAGCAGTGAAGAGGCGGGAGCCCGCTTAGATGAGCAGTTCTTC. This translates into CASSEEAGARLDEQFF.

As to this clone: Other DNA variants within this sample encode the same CDR3. This chain links TRBV6-5 with TRBJ2-3, with TRBD2 matching 10 bases. The junction had 1 base not matched to a gene; V was cut back by 0 bases and J by 1 base. The length of the CDR3 is 16 residues. CDR1 and CDR2 from the germline V gene are MNHEY and SVGAGI. CDR3 residues: CASSYSLAGGTDTQYF. The CDR3 DNA reads TGTGCCAGCAGTTACTCGCTAGCGGGGGGCACAGATACGCAGTATTTT.

The genes are TRBV27 and TRBJ1-5; D might be TRBD1 (5 bases). The CDR3 is 17 amino acids. Germline V gene data show CDR1 as MNHEY and CDR2 as SMNVEV (reference sequence). V dropped 6 bases and J dropped 2 bases, with 20 bases sitting between them. The CDR3 reads CASRPSGGWYRNQPQHF. In DNA, the CDR3 is TGTGCCAGCAGGCCTAGTGGGGGATGGTATCGCAATCAGCCCCAGCATTTT.